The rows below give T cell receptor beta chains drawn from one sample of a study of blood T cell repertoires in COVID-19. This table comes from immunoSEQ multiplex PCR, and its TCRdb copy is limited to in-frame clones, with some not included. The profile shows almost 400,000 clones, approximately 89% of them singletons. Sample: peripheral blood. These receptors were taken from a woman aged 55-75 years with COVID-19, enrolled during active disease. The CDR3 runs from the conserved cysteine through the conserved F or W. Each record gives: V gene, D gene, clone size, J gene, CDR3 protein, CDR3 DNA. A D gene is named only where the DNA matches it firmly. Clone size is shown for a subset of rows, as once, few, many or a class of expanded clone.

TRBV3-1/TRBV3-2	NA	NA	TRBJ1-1	CASSQGRRGTEAFF	TGTGCCAGCAGCCAAGGTAGAAGGGGGACTGAAGCTTTCTTT
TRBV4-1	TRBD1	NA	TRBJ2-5	CASSQGTGLQETQYF	TGCGCCAGCAGCCAGGGGACAGGGCTCCAAGAGACCCAGTACTTC
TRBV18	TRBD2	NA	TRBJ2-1	CATATGGNPHNEQFF	TGTGCCACCGCAACCGGGGGGAACCCCCACAATGAGCAGTTCTTC
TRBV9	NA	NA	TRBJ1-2	CASSVALGGYTF	TGTGCCAGCAGCGTAGCCCTCGGGGGCTACACCTTC
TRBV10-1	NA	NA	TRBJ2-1	CASIPYSYNEQFF	TGCGCCAGCATTCCCTACTCCTACAATGAGCAGTTCTTC
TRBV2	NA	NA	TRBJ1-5	CASTTTVYQPQHF	TGTGCCAGCACCACGACAGTTTATCAGCCCCAGCATTTT
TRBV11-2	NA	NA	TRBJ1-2	CASSFSGSYGYTF	TGTGCCAGCAGCTTTTCTGGTAGCTATGGCTACACCTTC
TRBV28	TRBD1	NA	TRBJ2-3	CASSPGTGAGAPGDTQYF	TGTGCCAGCAGTCCCGGGACAGGGGCCGGCGCGCCCGGAGATACGCAGTATTTT
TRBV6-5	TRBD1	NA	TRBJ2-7	CASGRDRSYEQYF	TGTGCCAGCGGACGGGACAGGTCCTACGAGCAGTACTTC
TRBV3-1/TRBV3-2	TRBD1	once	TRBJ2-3	CASSHRVRDRAADTQYF	TGTGCCAGCAGCCACAGAGTCCGGGACAGGGCGGCGGATACGCAGTATTTT
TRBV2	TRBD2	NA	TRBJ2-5	CASSEVGGYQETQYF	TGTGCCAGCAGTGAAGTGGGGGGGTACCAAGAGACCCAGTACTTC
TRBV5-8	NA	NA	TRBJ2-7	CASSLVPLISEQYF	TGTGCCAGCAGCTTGGTTCCCCTTATATCCGAGCAGTACTTC
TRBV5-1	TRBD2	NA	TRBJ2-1	CASSLWTSGGNEQFF	TGCGCCAGCAGCTTGTGGACTAGCGGGGGGAATGAGCAGTTCTTC
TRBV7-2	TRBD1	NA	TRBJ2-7	CASSLLPPGQGFSEQYF	TGTGCCAGCAGCCTTCTCCCTCCGGGACAGGGGTTCAGCGAGCAGTACTTC
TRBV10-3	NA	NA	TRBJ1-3	CAISEQGYGSNTIYF	TGTGCCATCAGTGAACAGGGTTATGGATCGAACACCATATATTTT
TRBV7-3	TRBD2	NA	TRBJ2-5	CASSLVSGTGGTQYF	TGTGCCAGCAGCTTAGTCTCCGGGACGGGGGGGACCCAGTACTTC
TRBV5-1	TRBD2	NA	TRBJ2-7	CATRPGGGNSYEQYF	TGCGCCACCCGACCTGGGGGGGGAAACTCCTACGAGCAGTACTTC
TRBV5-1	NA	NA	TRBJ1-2	CASSPSWRGGHGYTF	TGCGCCAGCAGCCCGTCGTGGAGGGGAGGCCATGGCTACACCTTC
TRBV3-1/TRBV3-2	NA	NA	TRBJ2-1	CASSEGQRKQFF	TGTGCCAGCAGCGAAGGACAGAGGAAACAGTTCTTC
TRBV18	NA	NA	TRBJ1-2	CASSAAGLNYGYTF	TGTGCCAGCTCGGCAGCAGGGCTCAACTATGGCTACACCTTC
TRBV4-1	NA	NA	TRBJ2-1	CASSQDDAAPLYNEQFF	TGCGCCAGCAGCCAAGACGATGCGGCCCCACTTTACAATGAGCAGTTCTTC
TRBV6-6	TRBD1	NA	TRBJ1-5	CASRHRGTQPQHF	TGTGCCAGCAGGCACAGGGGAACTCAGCCCCAGCATTTT
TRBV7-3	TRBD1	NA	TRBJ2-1	CASSLPTGGGINEQFF	TGTGCCAGCAGCTTACCCACAGGGGGAGGAATCAATGAGCAGTTCTTC
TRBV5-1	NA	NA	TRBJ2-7	CASSSNRYEQYF	TGCGCCAGCAGCTCAAACAGATACGAGCAGTACTTC
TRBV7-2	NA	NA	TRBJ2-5	CASSPSAGSETQYF	TGTGCCAGCAGCCCTAGTGCGGGTTCGGAGACCCAGTACTTC
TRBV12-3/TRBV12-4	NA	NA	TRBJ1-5	CASSLQGNQPQHF	TGTGCCAGCAGTCTACAGGGTAATCAGCCCCAGCATTTT
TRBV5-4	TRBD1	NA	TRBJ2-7	CASSPGQGSRYEQYF	TGTGCCAGCAGCCCCGGACAGGGAAGTCGCTACGAGCAGTACTTC
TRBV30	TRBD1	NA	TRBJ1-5	CAWAPGQGTSQPQHF	TGTGCCTGGGCCCCGGGACAGGGGACCTCTCAGCCCCAGCATTTT
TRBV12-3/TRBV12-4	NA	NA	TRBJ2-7	CASSRDMYEQYF	TGTGCCAGCAGCCGCGACATGTACGAGCAGTACTTC
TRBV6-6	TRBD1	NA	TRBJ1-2	CASTEGAYGYTF	TGTGCCAGCACCGAGGGGGCATATGGCTACACCTTC
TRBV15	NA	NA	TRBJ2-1	CATSRDPGGGDEQFF	TGTGCCACCAGCAGAGATCCAGGGGGAGGCGATGAGCAGTTCTTC
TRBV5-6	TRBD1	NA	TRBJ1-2	CASSGQGAYGYTF	TGTGCCAGCTCTGGACAGGGGGCCTATGGCTACACCTTC
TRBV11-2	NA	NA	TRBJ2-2	CASTPGWKPGELFF	TGTGCCAGCACGCCCGGGTGGAAACCCGGGGAGCTGTTTTTT
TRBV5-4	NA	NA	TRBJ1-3	CASSPAQGAGNTIYF	TGTGCCAGCAGCCCGGCCCAAGGGGCCGGAAACACCATATATTTT
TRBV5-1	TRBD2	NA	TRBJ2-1	CASSLLPGGIDYNEQFF	TGCGCCAGCAGCCTTCTTCCGGGGGGAATAGACTACAATGAGCAGTTCTTC
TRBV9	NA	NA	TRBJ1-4	CASSSRGAGLEKLFF	TGTGCCAGCAGCTCTCGAGGCGCTGGCCTTGAAAAACTGTTTTTT
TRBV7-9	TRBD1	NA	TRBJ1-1	CASSARQGGTEAFF	TGTGCCAGCAGCGCAAGACAGGGGGGCACTGAAGCTTTCTTT
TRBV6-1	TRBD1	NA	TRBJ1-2	CASSDGTALYGYTF	TGTGCCAGCAGTGACGGGACAGCCTTATATGGCTACACCTTC
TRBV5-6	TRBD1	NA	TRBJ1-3	CASSLPGTGTHGNTIYF	TGTGCCAGCAGCCTACCCGGGACAGGGACTCATGGAAACACCATATATTTT
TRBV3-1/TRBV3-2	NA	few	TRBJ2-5	CASSHWRGPVQETQYF	TGTGCCAGCAGCCACTGGAGGGGACCGGTCCAAGAGACCCAGTACTTC
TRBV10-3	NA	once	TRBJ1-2	CAISDQASYGYTF	TGTGCCATCAGTGATCAGGCCTCCTATGGCTACACCTTC
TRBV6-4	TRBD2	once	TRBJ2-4	CASSVEAGVDIQYF	TGTGCCAGCAGTGTTGAAGCGGGGGTAGACATTCAGTACTTC
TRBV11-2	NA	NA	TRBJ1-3	CASSLGAGTGNTIYF	TGTGCCAGCAGCTTAGGGGCAGGAACTGGAAACACCATATATTTT
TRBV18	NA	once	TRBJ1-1	CASSSEARAYMNTEAFF	TGTGCCAGCTCCTCCGAGGCGAGGGCCTACATGAACACTGAAGCTTTCTTT
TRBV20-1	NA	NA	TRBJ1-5	CSASEQFNQPQHF	TGCAGTGCTAGTGAACAGTTCAATCAGCCCCAGCATTTT
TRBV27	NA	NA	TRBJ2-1	CASSLIEFEQFF	TGTGCCAGCAGTTTAATCGAGTTTGAGCAGTTCTTC
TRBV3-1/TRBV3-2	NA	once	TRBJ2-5	CASSQDRFGLRQETQYF	TGTGCCAGCAGCCAAGATCGTTTCGGACTACGACAAGAGACCCAGTACTTC
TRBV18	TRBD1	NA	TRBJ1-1	CATDRVNTEAFF	TGTGCCACCGACAGGGTGAACACTGAAGCTTTCTTT
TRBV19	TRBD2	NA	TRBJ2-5	CASSMAGTTQETQYF	TGTGCCAGTAGTATGGCGGGGACTACCCAAGAGACCCAGTACTTC
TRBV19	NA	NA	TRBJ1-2	CASNLRRGGYGYTF	TGTGCCAGTAACCTCCGGCGGGGTGGGTATGGCTACACCTTC
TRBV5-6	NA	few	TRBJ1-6	CASSSTGRSGSPLHF	TGTGCCAGCAGCTCAACCGGGAGGTCGGGTTCACCCCTCCACTTT
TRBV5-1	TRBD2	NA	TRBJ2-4	CASSLTSGGAFGKNIQYF	TGCGCCAGCAGCTTAACTAGCGGGGGGGCCTTTGGCAAAAACATTCAGTACTTC
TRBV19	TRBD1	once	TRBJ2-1	CASSIGTGVKDNEQFF	TGTGCCAGTAGTATAGGGACAGGGGTTAAGGACAATGAGCAGTTCTTC